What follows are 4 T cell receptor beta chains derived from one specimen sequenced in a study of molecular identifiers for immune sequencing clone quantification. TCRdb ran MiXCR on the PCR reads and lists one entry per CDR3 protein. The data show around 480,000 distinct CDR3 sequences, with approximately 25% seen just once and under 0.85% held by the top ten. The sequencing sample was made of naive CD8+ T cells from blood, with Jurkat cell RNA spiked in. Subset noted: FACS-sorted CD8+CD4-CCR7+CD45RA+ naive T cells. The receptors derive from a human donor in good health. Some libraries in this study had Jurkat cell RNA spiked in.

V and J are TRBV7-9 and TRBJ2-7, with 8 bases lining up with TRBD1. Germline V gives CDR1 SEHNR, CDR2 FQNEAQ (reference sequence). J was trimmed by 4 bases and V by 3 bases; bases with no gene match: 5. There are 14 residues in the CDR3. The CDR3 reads CASSFAGQDYEQYF. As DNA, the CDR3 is TGTGCCAGCAGCTTTGCGGGACAGGATTACGAGCAGTACTTC.

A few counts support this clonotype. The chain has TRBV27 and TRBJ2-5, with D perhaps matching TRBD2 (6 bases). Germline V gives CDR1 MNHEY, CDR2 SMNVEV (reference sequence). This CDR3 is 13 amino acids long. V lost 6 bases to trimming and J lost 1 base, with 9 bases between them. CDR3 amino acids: CASRRDFQETQYF. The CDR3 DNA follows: TGTGCCAGCAGACGGGACTTCCAAGAGACCCAGTACTTC.

The CDR3 DNA reads TGCGCCAGCAGCCAAGCAGCGTGGCAGGGGTACACTGAAGCTTTCTTT. Translation: CASSQAAWQGYTEAFF. The chain combines TRBV4-1 with TRBJ1-1; TRBD1 is a possible D gene (6 bases). This CDR3 region has 16 residues. The germline V gene encodes CDR1 MGHRA and CDR2 YSYEKL. The V and J ends lost 1 base and 3 bases respectively, with 15 bases between them.

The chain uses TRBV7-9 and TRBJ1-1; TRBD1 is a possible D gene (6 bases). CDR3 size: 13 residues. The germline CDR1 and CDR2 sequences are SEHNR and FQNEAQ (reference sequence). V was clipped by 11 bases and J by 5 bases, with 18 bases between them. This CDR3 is CAAAGGLLTEAFF. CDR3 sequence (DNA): TGTGCCGCTGCGGGGGGGCTATTAACTGAAGCTTTCTTT.